The 18 T cell receptor beta chains presented below share a single source sample, sequenced in a study of cytomegalovirus exposure and HLA in healthy donors. The PCR had 60 Vbeta and 13 Jbeta primers. Clones were sequenced by immunoSEQ multiplex PCR, and TCRdb holds only the in-frame ones, with some missing. The repertoire consists of 180,000 or so clones, with 75% to 85% occurring once and the leading ten covering less than 2.5%. Sequenced: PBMCs. The receptors originated from a woman younger than 45 in good health and CMV-seropositive.

The gene calls are TRBV11-3 and TRBJ2-1; 7 nucleotides line up with TRBD1. Per the germline V gene, CDR1 is SGHNT and CDR2 is YENEEA. CDR3 length: 16 residues. Trimming took 5 bases from V and 5 from J; bases not matched to a gene: 12. In nucleotides, the CDR3 is TGTGCCAGCAGCCCCGGAACAGGGGAAGTCCACAATGAGCAGTTCTTC. Amino acid sequence: CASSPGTGEVHNEQFF. Variable domain in full (rest from reference TRBV11-3 and TRBJ2-1): EAGVVQSPRYKIIEKKQPVAFWCNPISGHNTLYWYLQNLGQGPELLIRYENEEAVDDSQLPKDRFSAERLKGVDSTLKIQPAELGDSAVYLCASSPGTGEVHNEQFFGPGTRLTVL.

The CDR3 DNA reads TGTGCCAGCAGCCTGGACAGGGACTACACCTTC. This codes for CASSLDRDYTF. This chain joins TRBV4-2 and TRBJ1-2; 8 positions match TRBD1. The CDR3 is made up of 11 amino acids. V lost 4 bases and J lost 10; bases outside the gene matches: 2. CDR1 is LGHNA, CDR2 YNFKEQ, per germline.

The V call is TRBV28, the J call TRBJ1-2; a weak D match, TRBD1 (5 bases). Germline lookup yields CDR1 MDHEN and CDR2 SYDVKM. V was clipped by 2 bases and J by 8 bases, with 12 bases between them. CDR3 length: 13 residues. The CDR3 protein is CASSLGGVRGYTF. The CDR3 DNA is TGTGCCAGCAGTTTAGGGGGGGTGCGAGGCTACACCTTC.

This clone came up once. The J gene is TRBJ1-2, the V gene TRBV10-3, with a weak D call TRBD1 (6 bases). V lost 7 bases and J 3 bases, leaving 12 bases between the germline ends. CDR1 is ENHRY and CDR2 is SYGVKD in the germline V gene. The CDR3 loop spans 13 amino acids. The CDR3 sequence is CAITPTGDYGYTF. The CDR3 region has the DNA TGTGCCATCACCCCGACAGGCGACTATGGCTACACCTTC.

This clone was detected only once. The V call is TRBV27, the J call TRBJ2-5, with 7 bases lining up with TRBD1. Losses at the gene ends were 2 bases for V and 5 bases for J; bases not matched to a gene: 5. CDR1 and CDR2 from the germline V gene are MNHEY and SMNVEV (reference sequence). The CDR3 totals 14 residues. In nucleotides, the CDR3 is TGTGCCAGCAGTTTAGGACAGGCGAGGGAGACCCAGTACTTC. Translated: CASSLGQARETQYF.

V is TRBV4-1 and J is TRBJ1-5; D is unresolved. Trimming removed 4 bases from V and 2 bases from J, with 12 bases in between. This CDR3 comprises 15 residues. Germline V lookup: CDR1 MGHRA, CDR2 YSYEKL. CDR3: CASSLSWGGNQPQHF. The CDR3 nucleotides are TGCGCCAGCAGCCTGAGCTGGGGAGGCAATCAGCCCCAGCATTTT.

This clone has just one count. V gene TRBV28 combines with J gene TRBJ1-5, with D unresolved. Germline V gene sequence: CDR1 MDHEN, CDR2 SYDVKM. Trimming cost V 8 bases and J 1 base, with 6 bases left between them. CDR3 length: 12 residues. The CDR3 loop reads CASDTSNQPQHF. CDR3 nucleotide sequence: TGTGCCAGCGACACCAGCAATCAGCCCCAGCATTTT.

This clone showed up just a few times. The V and J genes are TRBV2 and TRBJ2-2; the D is unclear. CDR1 is SNHLY, CDR2 FYNNEI, per germline. This CDR3 comprises 16 residues. Trimming stripped 1 base from V and 3 bases from J, with 12 bases between. This chain's CDR3 is CASSEGWSTYTGELFF. For the CDR3, the DNA is TGTGCCAGCAGTGAAGGGTGGTCTACCTACACCGGGGAGCTGTTTTTT.

This clone was detected once. This chain joins TRBV6-1 and TRBJ2-1, with D tentatively TRBD1 (5 bases). The germline V gene encodes CDR1 MNHNS and CDR2 SASEGT. This CDR3 contains 14 residues. Trimming took 10 bases from V and 1 from J, leaving 14 bases between them. CDR3 residues: CATKATDSYNEQFF. CDR3 nucleotide sequence: TGTGCCACAAAAGCGACAGATTCCTACAATGAGCAGTTCTTC.

The chain joins TRBV11-2 to TRBJ2-3; 7 nucleotides agree with TRBD1. Germline trimming cut 4 bases from V and 4 bases from J; bases unmatched to any gene: 8. The CDR3 sequence is 15 residues long. The germline CDR1 and CDR2 sequences are SGHAT and FQNNGV. DNA for the CDR3: TGTGCCAGCAGCTCAACCTCAGACAGGGCAGATACGCAGTATTTT. Its translation: CASSSTSDRADTQYF.

The J gene is TRBJ2-5, the V gene TRBV9; D not certain. The CDR3 is 13 residues long. In germline, CDR1 is SGDLS, CDR2 YYNGEE. Trimming shortened V by 0 bases and J by 3 bases, and 6 bases separated the two germline ends. CDR3 protein: CASSVESEETQYF. CDR3 DNA sequence: TGTGCCAGCAGCGTAGAATCGGAAGAGACCCAGTACTTC.

The genes are TRBV30 and TRBJ2-3; 13 bases agree with TRBD2. Germline assignment: CDR1 GTSNPN and CDR2 SVGIG (reference sequence). The junction had 7 bases not matched to a gene; V was cut back by 1 base and J by 3 bases. This CDR3 spans 17 amino acids. CDR3 sequence reads: CAWSDPGLAGKTDTQYF. The CDR3 coding sequence is TGTGCCTGGAGTGACCCGGGACTAGCGGGGAAGACAGATACGCAGTATTTT.

V and J are TRBV19 and TRBJ2-3; D is perhaps TRBD1 (5 bases). The germline CDR1 and CDR2 sequences are LNHDA and SQIVND (reference sequence). The CDR3 covers 14 residues. Trimming left V 5 bases short and J 4 bases short, with 13 bases between. The CDR3 spells CASSFRGDADTQYF. The CDR3, as DNA: TGTGCCAGTAGTTTTAGGGGTGACGCAGATACGCAGTATTTT.

V usage is TRBV5-4 and J usage is TRBJ2-5; 8 positions agree with TRBD2. The trim removed 4 bases at V and 5 bases at J, leaving 7 bases unmatched. CDR1 and CDR2 (germline): SGHNT, YYREEE (reference sequence). There are 14 residues in the CDR3. This CDR3 is CASSLTSGAETQYF. The CDR3 DNA follows: TGTGCCAGCAGCCTTACTAGCGGCGCGGAGACCCAGTACTTC.

The rearrangement uses TRBV10-3 and TRBJ2-2; 10 nucleotides line up with TRBD1. This CDR3 has 15 amino acids. V trimming: 6 bases; J trimming: 1 base; junction bases outside the gene matches: 2. The germline V gene encodes CDR1 ENHRY and CDR2 SYGVKD. This CDR3 is CAIRGQGGNTGELFF. Here the CDR3 DNA reads TGTGCCATCAGAGGACAGGGGGGGAACACCGGGGAGCTGTTTTTT.

This chain joins TRBV11-3 and TRBJ2-3; a weak D match, TRBD1 (6 bases). Trimming shortened V by 1 base and J by 2 bases, and 16 bases separated the two germline ends. The CDR3 has 17 residues. Germline V gene data show CDR1 as SGHNT and CDR2 as YENEEA. DNA for the CDR3: TGTGCCAGCAGCTTAGTGCTGGAACAGGGAAACACAGATACGCAGTATTTT. Translating gives CASSLVLEQGNTDTQYF.

This clone showed up just once. This sequence joins TRBV5-5 and TRBJ1-1, with a weak D call TRBD1 (6 bases). The CDR3 is 15 amino acids. Trimming left V 3 bases short and J 5 bases short, with 17 bases between. Per germline, CDR1 SGHKS and CDR2 YYEKEE (reference sequence). The CDR3 DNA is TGTGCCAGCAGCTCCTACAGGGTAGGGGATACTGAAGCTTTCTTT. Translating gives CASSSYRVGDTEAFF.

This rearrangement joins TRBV4-1 to TRBJ2-6; TRBD1 aligns across 10 bases. CDR1 and CDR2 (germline): MGHRA, YSYEKL. This CDR3 comprises 18 residues. V shed 1 base, J shed 2 bases, and the junction held 5 bases outside the gene matches. The CDR3 DNA is TGCGCCAGCAGCCAAGTTGCGGGACAGGGGCCTGGGGCCAACGTCCTGACTTTC. Encoded protein: CASSQVAGQGPGANVLTF.